The present entry profiles one TCR beta chain with its context. The antigen is undetermined. Primers included in the PCR were 60 Vbeta and 13 Jbeta primers. Clones were read by immunoSEQ multiplex PCR, and TCRdb kept only the in-frame ones, dropping some. The sample has 100,000 to 150,000 clones, around 78% seen once. These data are taken from a study of cytomegalovirus exposure and HLA in healthy donors. Regarding the study as a whole: There were some public TCRs occurring in many donors, but most TCR sequences were rare.

The CDR3 is 14 amino acids. Germline values: CDR1 LNHDA, CDR2 SQIVND (reference sequence). What was sequenced was PBMCs. This clonotype originated in a man in his forties in good health and CMV-seronegative. The chain uses TRBV19 and TRBJ2-5, with D hard to call. The last part of the DNA fits TRBJ2-7 better; the J call may be wrong. CDR3 region: CASSSPDPYYEQYF. The CDR3 region has the DNA TGTGCCAGTAGTAGTCCTGATCCGTACTACGAGCAGTACTTC.